These 21 T cell receptor beta chains were sequenced from one sample in a study of T cells in Graves' hyperthyroidism and ophthalmopathy. TCR beta CDR3 region amplification was performed from RNA transcripts. TCR CDR3 underwent first-round RT-PCR with the HTBI primer set. TCRdb re-analysed the multiplex PCR reads in MiXCR, keeping a single row per CDR3 protein. The table lists more than 650,000 distinct CDR3 sequences, approximately 14% of them singletons. Source material: blood. These receptors were obtained from a woman in her late teens or twenties with Graves' hyperthyroidism.

This clonotype was counted once. This chain connects TRBV9 to TRBJ2-2, with 11 bases matching TRBD2. The junction had 5 bases not matched to a gene; V was cut back by 4 bases and J by 6 bases. Germline V gene data show CDR1 as SGDLS and CDR2 as YYNGEE. The CDR3 contains 15 residues. This CDR3 is CASSLTSGSPGELFF. The DNA for the CDR3 is TGTGCCAGCAGCCTAACTAGCGGGAGCCCCGGGGAGCTGTTTTTT.

This clonotype turned up a few times. V usage is TRBV28 and J usage is TRBJ1-6; D not resolved. The CDR3 loop spans 14 amino acids. Germline V CDR1 and CDR2: MDHEN, SYDVKM. Trimming took 5 bases from V and 5 from J, leaving 10 bases between them. Here the CDR3 reads CASSTIPDNSPLHF. In DNA, the CDR3 is TGTGCCAGCAGTACAATTCCGGATAATTCACCCCTCCACTTT.

This chain joins TRBV7-8 and TRBJ2-2; TRBD1 or TRBD2 may be the D gene (5 bases each). Germline V gives CDR1 SGHVS, CDR2 FQNEAQ. The CDR3 covers 13 residues. V lost 3 bases and J lost 7, with 9 bases in between. CDR3: CASSFEGIGELFF. The DNA for the CDR3 is TGTGCCAGCAGCTTTGAGGGGATCGGGGAGCTGTTTTTT.

With regard to this clonotype: The junction does not match germline at one end; this may be a read error. V and J are TRBV11-2 and TRBJ2-7, with D maybe TRBD1 (6 bases). The CDR3 extends over 17 amino acids. In germline, CDR1 is SGHAT, CDR2 FQNNGV. CDR3 DNA sequence: TGTGCCGGCAGCTTAGGGGACGGTTGGGACATCACCTACGAGCAGTACTTC. Translating it yields CAGSLGDGWDITYEQYF.

Ten or more counts support this clonotype. The rearrangement links TRBV7-3 to TRBJ2-2; D is undetermined. V lost 5 bases and J 6 bases, leaving 13 bases between the germline ends. The CDR3 spans 14 residues. The germline gives CDR1 SGHTA, CDR2 FQGTGA. As DNA, the CDR3 is TGTGCCAGCAGCCAAACGGGCTCGGCCGGGGAGCTGTTTTTT. As protein: CASSQTGSAGELFF.

This clonotype was detected only a few times. V is TRBV7-8 and J is TRBJ2-3; D is perhaps TRBD2 (5 bases). V shed 4 bases and J shed 0 bases, with 14 bases lying between them. The CDR3 is 16 amino acids. The germline CDR1 and CDR2 sequences are SGHVS and FQNEAQ. The CDR3 bases are TGTGCCAGCAGCTATTCGAGCGGAACCAGCACAGATACGCAGTATTTT. Amino acids: CASSYSSGTSTDTQYF.

V gene TRBV5-1 combines with J gene TRBJ2-6, with a weak D call TRBD2 (6 bases). Trimming took off 3 bases at V and 4 bases at J, with 14 bases between the two ends. This CDR3 is 16 amino acids long. CDR1 and CDR2 (germline): SGHRS, YFSETQ. DNA for the CDR3: TGCGCCAGCAGCTGGGGGGACGACGGAGGGGCCAACGTCCTGACTTTC. Translated, it gives CASSWGDDGGANVLTF.

The chain is built from TRBV7-2 and TRBJ1-1, with D perhaps matching TRBD1 (5 bases). V dropped 11 bases and J dropped 1 base, with 17 bases sitting between them. Germline V gives CDR1 SGHTA, CDR2 FQGNSA. The CDR3 covers 14 residues. The CDR3 coding sequence is TGTGCCCCCCCCCGGGGGTTGACGAACACTGAAGCTTTCTTT. It codes for CAPPRGLTNTEAFF.

This clonotype was found a few times. The chain couples TRBV28 to TRBJ1-6; TRBD1 might be the D (5 bases). The V end lost 6 bases, the J end lost 9 bases, and 12 bases lay between the germline ends. There are 13 residues in the CDR3. Germline CDR1 MDHEN, CDR2 SYDVKM. CDR3 residues: CASRPREGSPLHF. DNA of the CDR3: TGTGCCAGCAGACCCAGGGAGGGTTCACCCCTCCACTTT. The whole variable domain, filled in from reference TRBV28 and TRBJ1-6, reads DVKVTQSSRYLVKRTGEKVFLECVQDMDHENMFWYRQDPGLGLRLIYFSYDVKMKEKGDIPEGYSVSREKKERFSLILESASTNQTSMYLCASRPREGSPLHFGNGTRLTVT.

V is TRBV4-3 and J is TRBJ2-3; TRBD2 agrees at 8 bases. Germline V CDR1 and CDR2: LGHNA, YSLEER. The V gene end was trimmed by 0 bases and the J gene end by 3 bases; junction bases not matched to a gene: 5. The CDR3 covers 16 residues. As DNA, the CDR3 is TGCGCCAGCAGCCAAGAACCCCGACTAGCGACAGATACGCAGTATTTT. As protein: CASSQEPRLATDTQYF.

This clonotype was seen a few times. V is TRBV20-1 and J is TRBJ2-1; 8 positions match TRBD2. Trimming at V came to 0 bases and at J to 4 bases, leaving 8 bases not matched to a gene. The CDR3 runs to 16 residues. Germline loops: CDR1 DFQATT, CDR2 SNEGSKA (reference sequence). The DNA of the CDR3 is TGCAGTGCTAGAGATCTCGGGAGCGGGAGTTACAATGAGCAGTTCTTC. Its protein product is CSARDLGSGSYNEQFF.

This sequence joins TRBV14 and TRBJ2-1, with D tentatively TRBD1 (5 bases). Per germline, CDR1 SGHDN and CDR2 FVKESK. The V and J ends lost 0 bases and 12 bases respectively, with 18 bases between them. This CDR3 has 15 residues. The CDR3 DNA follows: TGTGCCAGCAGCCAAGATTGGGGCTCCCCCACATCGCAGTTCTTC. It specifies CASSQDWGSPTSQFF.

This clonotype has a handful of counts. A read error is possible here, since a much larger clone lies one base away. The CDR3 end shows no conserved phenylalanine or tryptophan, and so a read error is likely. The V call is TRBV27, the J call TRBJ2-2, with a possible D match to TRBD2 (6 bases). The CDR3 length is 15 residues. CDR1 MNHEY and CDR2 SMNVEV come from the germline V gene (reference sequence). The V end was cut by 9 bases, the J end by 1 base, with 15 bases between. CDR3 in DNA: TGTGCCAGTGCCCCGCTAGCGCGGAACACCGGGGAGCTGTTTTCT. It specifies CASAPLARNTGELFS.

This clonotype was picked up a small number of times. The chain is built from TRBV7-2 and TRBJ1-4; TRBD1 agrees at 7 bases. The CDR3 spans 15 residues. V gave up 2 bases and J gave up 5 bases; unmatched junction bases: 5. Per the germline V gene, CDR1 is SGHTA and CDR2 is FQGNSA. CDR3 DNA: TGTGCCAGCAGCTTAACGACAGGGCCGAATGAAAAACTGTTTTTT. This translates into CASSLTTGPNEKLFF. Using reference TRBV7-2 and TRBJ1-4 for the parts outside the CDR3, the full variable domain is GAGVSQSPSNKVTEKGKDVELRCDPISGHTALYWYRQSLGQGLEFLIYFQGNSAPDKSGLPSDRFSAERTGGSVSTLTIQRTQQEDSAVYLCASSLTTGPNEKLFFGSGTQLSVL.

This clonotype turned up a few times. The genes are TRBV9 and TRBJ1-3; a weak D match, TRBD1 (5 bases). Germline CDR1 is SGDLS and CDR2 is YYNGEE. This CDR3 region has 15 residues. The V and J ends lost 4 bases and 0 bases respectively, with 11 bases between them. CDR3 bases: TGTGCCAGCAGCTTACAGGCGAGCTCTGGAAACACCATATATTTT. Protein sequence: CASSLQASSGNTIYF.

There are many counts of this clonotype. The chain links TRBV12-3 or TRBV12-4 to TRBJ2-6, with D tentatively TRBD1 (5 bases). The ends were cut back, 3 bases at V and 4 bases at J, with 19 bases in the middle. The CDR3 is 18 residues long. The CDR3 spells CASSFNPHLGAGANVLTF. CDR3 bases: TGTGCCAGCAGTTTTAATCCGCACCTTGGGGCCGGGGCCAACGTCCTGACTTTC.

In this sample, this clonotype turned up many times. CDR3 amino acids: CASSFGEGSTDTQYF. In DNA, the CDR3 is TGTGCCAGCAGTTTCGGAGAAGGTAGCACAGATACGCAGTATTTT. The chain uses TRBV28 and TRBJ2-3, with unresolved D. Trimming shortened V by 3 bases and J by 0 bases, and 10 bases separated the two germline ends. There are 15 residues in the CDR3. Germline V gene data show CDR1 as MDHEN and CDR2 as SYDVKM.

V is TRBV20-1 and J is TRBJ2-3; the match to TRBD2 covers 8 bases. This CDR3 is built from 13 residues. Germline CDR1 and CDR2: DFQATT and SNEGSKA (reference sequence). The J segment lost 4 bases and the V segment lost 3 bases, leaving 3 bases of the junction unmatched. CDR3 protein: CSASRGGSDTQYF. The CDR3 DNA follows: TGCAGTGCTAGTCGGGGGGGCTCAGATACGCAGTATTTT.

This clonotype appeared many times. The gene calls are TRBV29-1 and TRBJ1-1; tentative D call: TRBD1 (5 bases). Germline V gene data show CDR1 as SQVTM and CDR2 as ANQGSEA. Trimming left V 2 bases short and J 3 bases short, with 7 bases between. This CDR3 contains 12 residues. The CDR3 reads CSVERGDTEAFF. The CDR3 region has the DNA TGCAGCGTTGAAAGGGGTGACACTGAAGCTTTCTTT.

V and J are TRBV10-2 and TRBJ1-2; D might be TRBD1 (5 bases). V lost 6 bases and J lost 8, with 25 bases in between. The CDR3 is made up of 16 amino acids. From germline, CDR1 is WSHSY and CDR2 SAAADI. CDR3 sequence (DNA): TGCGCCAGCAGCCCAGCGGGTGACAGCATATCTAGAGGCTACACCTTC. Translation gives CASSPAGDSISRGYTF.

The chain couples TRBV4-1 to TRBJ1-4; tentatively, D is TRBD1 (5 bases). Deletions cut 2 bases from V and 6 bases from J, with 16 bases between. There are 16 residues in the CDR3. Germline V gene sequence: CDR1 MGHRA, CDR2 YSYEKL. Here the CDR3 reads CASSQPREGTHEKLFF. The CDR3 DNA is TGCGCCAGCAGCCAACCTCGGGAAGGGACCCATGAAAAACTGTTTTTT.